Following are 8 T cell receptor beta chains from one sample sequenced in a study of glioma-infiltrating T cells. Amplification of TCR alpha and beta CDR3 regions from RNA used iRepertoire nested multiplex PCR. TCRdb processed the multiplex PCR reads anew with MiXCR; each CDR3 protein has one entry. The table lists about 140,000 distinct CDR3 sequences, roughly two fifths of them singletons. The sequenced sample consisted of glioma tissue, nonneoplastic brain tissue, or PBMCs (not recorded which). These receptors all stem from a human donor with low-grade glioma or glioblastoma, undergoing nonglioma brain surgery, or in good health (not recorded which).

This sequence joins TRBV10-3 and TRBJ2-1; the match to TRBD2 covers 9 bases. This CDR3 is built from 15 residues. The V gene's germline CDR1 is ENHRY and CDR2 SYGVKD. J was trimmed by 2 bases and V by 2 bases; bases with no gene match: 1. DNA of the CDR3: TGTGCCATCAGTGAGGGCGGGGGGGCCTACAATGAGCAGTTCTTC. This gives the protein CAISEGGGAYNEQFF.

The genes are TRBV11-2 and TRBJ1-6; D not resolved. Germline V gene sequence: CDR1 SGHAT, CDR2 FQNNGV. Trimming took off 3 bases at V and 6 bases at J, with 6 bases between the two ends. The CDR3 extends over 13 amino acids. This chain's CDR3 is CASSFTANSPLHF. CDR3 sequence (DNA): TGTGCCAGCAGCTTTACAGCTAATTCACCCCTCCACTTT.

A few counts support this clonotype. The CDR3 DNA is TGCAGTGCTAGAGATCTAGGGACTAGCTTCCTCGATGAGCAGTTCTTC. Translating gives CSARDLGTSFLDEQFF. The J gene is TRBJ2-1, the V gene TRBV20-1, with 9 bases matching TRBD2. In germline, CDR1 is DFQATT, CDR2 SNEGSKA (reference sequence). The CDR3 runs to 16 residues. The V and J ends lost 0 bases and 8 bases, in that order; junction bases with no gene match: 11.

Many counts were recorded for this clonotype. V usage is TRBV20-1 and J usage is TRBJ2-3; maybe TRBD2 (6 bases). The CDR3 is 12 residues long. Germline V gives CDR1 DFQATT, CDR2 SNEGSKA (reference sequence). V lost 7 bases and J 2 bases, leaving 10 bases between the germline ends. CDR3 sequence (DNA): TGCAGTGTCCGGGGGAACACAGATACGCAGTATTTT. The encoded protein is CSVRGNTDTQYF.

The chain uses TRBV28 and TRBJ2-4; D perhaps matches TRBD1 (5 bases). The germline V gene has CDR1 MDHEN and CDR2 SYDVKM. V was cut by 5 bases and J by 9 bases, with 14 bases left in between. CDR3 length: 13 residues. The CDR3 nucleotides are TGTGCCAGCAGTACCCAGGGCGTAGGCATTCAGTACTTC. Its translation is CASSTQGVGIQYF.

This chain uses TRBV12-3 or TRBV12-4 with TRBJ2-3; TRBD2 is a possible D gene (6 bases). V dropped 3 bases and J dropped 2 bases, with 12 bases sitting between them. The length of the CDR3 is 15 residues. The CDR3 is CASSFSRGTTDTQYF. The DNA of the CDR3 is TGTGCCAGCAGTTTTAGTCGGGGGACCACAGATACGCAGTATTTT.

This clonotype appeared once. One end of the junction does not line up with germline, which may come from a read error. V gene TRBV6-6 combines with J gene TRBJ2-7, with D perhaps matching TRBD1 (6 bases). Per the germline V gene, CDR1 is MNHNY and CDR2 is SVGAGI (reference sequence). This CDR3 has 14 residues. Here the CDR3 DNA reads TGTGACAGCAGTTACTCGGGACACTCCTACGAGAAGTACTTC. Translated: CDSSYSGHSYEKYF.

The J gene is TRBJ2-5, the V gene TRBV6-2 or TRBV6-3; unclear D gene. Trimming pared 6 bases from V and 4 bases from J, leaving 15 bases between. In germline, CDR1 is MNHEY, CDR2 SVGEGT. The CDR3 is made up of 14 amino acids. The CDR3 nucleotides read TGTGCCAGCAGGAATCCCGAGAGGAGAGAGACCCAGTACTTC. This encodes CASRNPERRETQYF.